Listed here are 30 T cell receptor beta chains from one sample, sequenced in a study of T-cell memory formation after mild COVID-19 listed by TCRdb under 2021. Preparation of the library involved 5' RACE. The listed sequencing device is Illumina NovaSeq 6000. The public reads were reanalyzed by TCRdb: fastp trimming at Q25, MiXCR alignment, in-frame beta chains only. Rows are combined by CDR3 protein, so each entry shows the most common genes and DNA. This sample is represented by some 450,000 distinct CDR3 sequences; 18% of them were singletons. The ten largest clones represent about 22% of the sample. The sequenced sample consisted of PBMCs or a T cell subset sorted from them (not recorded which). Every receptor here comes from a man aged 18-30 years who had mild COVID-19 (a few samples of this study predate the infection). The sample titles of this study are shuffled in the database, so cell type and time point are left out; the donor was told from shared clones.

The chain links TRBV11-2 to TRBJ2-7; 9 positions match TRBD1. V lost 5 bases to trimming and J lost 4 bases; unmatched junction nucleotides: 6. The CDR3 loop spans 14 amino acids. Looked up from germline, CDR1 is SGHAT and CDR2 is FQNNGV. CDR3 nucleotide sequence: TGTGCCAGCAGCCTTCGACAGGGGGTATACGAGCAGTACGTC. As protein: CASSLRQGVYEQYV.

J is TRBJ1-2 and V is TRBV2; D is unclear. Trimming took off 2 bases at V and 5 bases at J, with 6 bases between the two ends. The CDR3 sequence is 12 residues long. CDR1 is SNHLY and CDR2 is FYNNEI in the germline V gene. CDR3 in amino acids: CASSEQEYGYTF. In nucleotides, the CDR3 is TGTGCCAGCAGTGAACAGGAATATGGCTACACCTTC. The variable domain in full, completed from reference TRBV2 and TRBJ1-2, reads EPEVTQTPSHQVTQMGQEVILRCVPISNHLYFYWYRQILGQKVEFLVSFYNNEISEKSEIFDDQFSVERPDGSNFTLKIRSTKLEDSAMYFCASSEQEYGYTFGSGTRLTVV.

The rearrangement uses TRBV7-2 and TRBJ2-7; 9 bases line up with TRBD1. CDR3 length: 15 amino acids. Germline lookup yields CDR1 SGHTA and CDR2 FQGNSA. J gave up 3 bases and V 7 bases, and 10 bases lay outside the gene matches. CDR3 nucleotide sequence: TGTGCCAGCACCAGAGACAGGGGGTTTTTCTACGAGCAGTACTTC. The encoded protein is CASTRDRGFFYEQYF.

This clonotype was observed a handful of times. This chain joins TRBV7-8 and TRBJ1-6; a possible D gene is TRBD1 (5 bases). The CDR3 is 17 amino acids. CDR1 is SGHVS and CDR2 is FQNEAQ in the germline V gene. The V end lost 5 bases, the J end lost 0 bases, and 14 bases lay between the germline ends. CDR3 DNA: TGTGCCAGCAGCGCGGAGACAGCGAGCTCCTATAATTCACCCCTCCACTTT. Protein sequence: CASSAETASSYNSPLHF.

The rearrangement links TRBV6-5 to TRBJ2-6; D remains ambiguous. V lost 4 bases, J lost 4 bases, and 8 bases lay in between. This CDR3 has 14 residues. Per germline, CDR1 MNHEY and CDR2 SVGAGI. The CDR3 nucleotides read TGTGCCAGCAGTTCGCTCGGGGGGGCCAACGTCCTGACTTTC. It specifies CASSSLGGANVLTF.

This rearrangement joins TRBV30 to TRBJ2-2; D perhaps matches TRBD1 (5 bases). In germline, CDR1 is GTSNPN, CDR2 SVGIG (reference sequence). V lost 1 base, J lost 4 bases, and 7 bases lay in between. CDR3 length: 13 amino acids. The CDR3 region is CAWSGQTTGELFF. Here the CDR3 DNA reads TGTGCCTGGAGTGGACAGACCACCGGGGAGCTGTTTTTT.

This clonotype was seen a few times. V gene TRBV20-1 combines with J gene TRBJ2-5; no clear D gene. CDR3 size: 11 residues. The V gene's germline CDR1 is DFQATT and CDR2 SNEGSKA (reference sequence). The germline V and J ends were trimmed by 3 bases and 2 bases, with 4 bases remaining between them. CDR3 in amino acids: CSARWQETQYF. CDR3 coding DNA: TGCAGTGCTAGGTGGCAAGAGACCCAGTACTTC.

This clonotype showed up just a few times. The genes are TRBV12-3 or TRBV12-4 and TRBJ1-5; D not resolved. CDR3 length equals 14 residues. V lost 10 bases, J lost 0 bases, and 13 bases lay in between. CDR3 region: CATSQRYSNQPQHF. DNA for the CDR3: TGTGCCACAAGTCAGAGATATAGCAATCAGCCCCAGCATTTT.

CDR3: CASSDGQGLNTGELFF. The CDR3 DNA sequence: TGTGCCAGCAGTGACGGACAGGGGCTGAACACCGGGGAGCTGTTTTTT. This chain joins TRBV12-3 or TRBV12-4 and TRBJ2-2, with 9 bases lining up with TRBD1. This CDR3 is built from 16 residues. Losses at the gene ends were 5 bases for V and 1 base for J; bases not matched to a gene: 5.

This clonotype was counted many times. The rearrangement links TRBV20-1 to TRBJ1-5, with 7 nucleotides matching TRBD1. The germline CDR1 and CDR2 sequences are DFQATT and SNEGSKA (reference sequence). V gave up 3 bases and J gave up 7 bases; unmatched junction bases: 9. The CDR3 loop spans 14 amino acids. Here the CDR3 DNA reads TGCAGTGCTAGCCGGGACAGCCTCCTCCAGCCCCAGCATTTT. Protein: CSASRDSLLQPQHF.

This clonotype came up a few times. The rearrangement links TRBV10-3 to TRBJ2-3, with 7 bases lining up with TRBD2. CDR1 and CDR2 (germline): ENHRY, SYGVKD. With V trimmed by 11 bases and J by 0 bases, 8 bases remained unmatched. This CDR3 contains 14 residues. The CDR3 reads CASNGGMSTDTQYF. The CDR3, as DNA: TGTGCCTCCAACGGGGGGATGAGCACAGATACGCAGTATTTT.

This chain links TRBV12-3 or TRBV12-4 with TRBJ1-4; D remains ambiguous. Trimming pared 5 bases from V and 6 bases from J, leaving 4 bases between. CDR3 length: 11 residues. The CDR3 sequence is CASSSDEKLFF. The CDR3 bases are TGTGCCAGCAGTAGTGATGAAAAACTGTTTTTT.

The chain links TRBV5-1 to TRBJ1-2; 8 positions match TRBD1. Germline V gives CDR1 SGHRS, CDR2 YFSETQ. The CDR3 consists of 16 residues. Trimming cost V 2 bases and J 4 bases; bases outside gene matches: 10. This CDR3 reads CASSFSIAGQGYGYTF. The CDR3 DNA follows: TGCGCCAGCAGCTTTTCTATCGCTGGACAGGGCTATGGCTACACCTTC. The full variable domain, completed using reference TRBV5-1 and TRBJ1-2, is KAGVTQTPRYLIKTRGQQVTLSCSPISGHRSVSWYQQTPGQGLQFLFEYFSETQRNKGNFPGRFSGRQFSNSRSEMNVSTLELGDSALYLCASSFSIAGQGYGYTFGSGTRLTVV.

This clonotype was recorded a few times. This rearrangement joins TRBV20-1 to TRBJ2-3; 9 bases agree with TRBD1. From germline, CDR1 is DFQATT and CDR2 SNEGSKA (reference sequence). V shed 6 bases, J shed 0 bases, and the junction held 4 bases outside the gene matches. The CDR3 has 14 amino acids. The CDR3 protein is CSALQGASTDTQYF. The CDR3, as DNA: TGCAGTGCGTTACAGGGGGCTAGCACAGATACGCAGTATTTT.

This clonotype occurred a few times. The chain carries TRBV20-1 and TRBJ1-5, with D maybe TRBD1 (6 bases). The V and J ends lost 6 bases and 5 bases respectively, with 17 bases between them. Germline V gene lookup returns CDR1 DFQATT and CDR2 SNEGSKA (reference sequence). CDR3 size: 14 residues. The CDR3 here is CSASTSTGHQPQHF. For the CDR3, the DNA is TGCAGTGCCAGTACTTCGACAGGTCATCAGCCCCAGCATTTT.

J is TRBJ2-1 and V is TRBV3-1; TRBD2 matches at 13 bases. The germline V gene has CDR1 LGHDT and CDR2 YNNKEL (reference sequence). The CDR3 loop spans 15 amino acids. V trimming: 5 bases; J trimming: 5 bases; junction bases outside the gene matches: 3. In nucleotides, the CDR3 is TGTGCCAGCAGCACTAGCGGGAGGGCCCACAATGAGCAGTTCTTC. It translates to CASSTSGRAHNEQFF.

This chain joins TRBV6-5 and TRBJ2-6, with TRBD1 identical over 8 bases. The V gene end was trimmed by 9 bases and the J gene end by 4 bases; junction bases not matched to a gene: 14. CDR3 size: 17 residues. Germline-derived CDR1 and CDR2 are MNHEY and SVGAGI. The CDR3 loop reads CASSKRTGPFGANVLTF. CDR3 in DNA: TGTGCCAGTAGTAAAAGGACAGGGCCCTTCGGGGCCAACGTCCTGACTTTC.

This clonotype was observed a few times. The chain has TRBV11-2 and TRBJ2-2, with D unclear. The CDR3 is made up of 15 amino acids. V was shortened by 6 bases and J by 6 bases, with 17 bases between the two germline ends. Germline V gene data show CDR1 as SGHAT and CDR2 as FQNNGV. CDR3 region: CASRGTRRLPGELFF. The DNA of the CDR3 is TGTGCCAGCAGGGGTACAAGGCGTCTACCCGGGGAGCTGTTTTTT.

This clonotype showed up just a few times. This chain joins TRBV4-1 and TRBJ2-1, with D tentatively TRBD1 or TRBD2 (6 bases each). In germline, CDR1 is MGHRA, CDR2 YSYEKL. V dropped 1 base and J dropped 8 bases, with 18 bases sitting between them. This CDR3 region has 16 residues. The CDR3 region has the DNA TGCGCCAGCAGCCAAGCGCATCCGGGGGCCACCCATGAGCAGTTCTTC. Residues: CASSQAHPGATHEQFF.

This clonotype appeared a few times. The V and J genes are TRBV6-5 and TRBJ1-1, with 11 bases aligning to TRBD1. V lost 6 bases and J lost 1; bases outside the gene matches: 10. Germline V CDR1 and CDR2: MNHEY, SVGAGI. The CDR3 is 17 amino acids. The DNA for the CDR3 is TGTGCCAGCAGCAGAATGGACAGGGGGCTTCCGAACACTGAAGCTTTCTTT. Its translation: CASSRMDRGLPNTEAFF.

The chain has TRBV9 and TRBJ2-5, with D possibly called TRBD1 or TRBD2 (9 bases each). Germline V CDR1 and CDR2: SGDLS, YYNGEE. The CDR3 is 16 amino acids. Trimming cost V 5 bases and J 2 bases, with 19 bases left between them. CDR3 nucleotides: TGTGCCAGCAGTGCGGGGGGGACAGGGCTACAAGAGACCCAGTACTTC. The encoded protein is CASSAGGTGLQETQYF.

The CDR3 DNA reads as TGTGCCAGCAGTGAATGGGGTGAGGTCGAGGGGAACTATGGCTACACCTTC. It translates to CASSEWGEVEGNYGYTF. The chain joins TRBV25-1 to TRBJ1-2; D may be TRBD1 (5 bases). The germline V and J ends were trimmed by 1 base and 2 bases, with 17 bases remaining between them. CDR1 is MGHDK and CDR2 is SYGVNS in the germline V gene. The CDR3 spans 17 residues.

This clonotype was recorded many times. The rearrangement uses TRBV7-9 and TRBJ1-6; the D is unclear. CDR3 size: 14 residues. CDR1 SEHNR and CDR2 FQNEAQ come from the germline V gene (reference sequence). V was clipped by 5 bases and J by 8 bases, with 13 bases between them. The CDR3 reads CASSHRAADSPLHF. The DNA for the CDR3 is TGTGCCAGCAGCCATAGGGCGGCCGATTCACCCCTCCACTTT.

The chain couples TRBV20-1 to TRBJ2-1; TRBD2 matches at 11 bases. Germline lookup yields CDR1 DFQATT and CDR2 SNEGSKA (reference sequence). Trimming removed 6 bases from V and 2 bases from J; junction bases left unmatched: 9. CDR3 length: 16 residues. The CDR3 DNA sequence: TGCAGTGCGAGCAGCCTGACTAGCGGGGCCTACAATGAGCAGTTCTTC. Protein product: CSASSLTSGAYNEQFF.

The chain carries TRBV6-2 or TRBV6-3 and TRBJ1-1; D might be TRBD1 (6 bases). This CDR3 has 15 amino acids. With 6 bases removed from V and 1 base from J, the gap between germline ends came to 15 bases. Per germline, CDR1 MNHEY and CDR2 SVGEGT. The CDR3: CASRDLPGQNTEAFF. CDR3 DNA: TGTGCCAGCAGGGACCTTCCGGGACAGAACACTGAAGCTTTCTTT.

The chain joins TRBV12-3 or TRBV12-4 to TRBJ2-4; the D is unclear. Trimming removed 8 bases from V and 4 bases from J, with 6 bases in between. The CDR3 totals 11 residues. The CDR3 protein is CASARKNIQYF. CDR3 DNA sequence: TGTGCCAGCGCCCGGAAAAACATTCAGTACTTC.

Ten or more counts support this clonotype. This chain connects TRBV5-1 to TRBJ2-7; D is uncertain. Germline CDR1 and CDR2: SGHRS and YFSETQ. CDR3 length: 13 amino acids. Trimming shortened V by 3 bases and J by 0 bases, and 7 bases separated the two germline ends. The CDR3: CASSSRPSYEQYF. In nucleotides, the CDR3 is TGCGCCAGCAGCTCACGGCCCTCCTACGAGCAGTACTTC.

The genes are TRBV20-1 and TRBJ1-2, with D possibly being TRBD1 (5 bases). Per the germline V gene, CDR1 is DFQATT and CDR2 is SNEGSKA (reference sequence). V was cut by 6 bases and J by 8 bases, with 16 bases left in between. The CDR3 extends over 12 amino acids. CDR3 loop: CSAIPRSGGYTF. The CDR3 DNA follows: TGCAGTGCCATTCCCCGCTCAGGGGGCTACACCTTC.

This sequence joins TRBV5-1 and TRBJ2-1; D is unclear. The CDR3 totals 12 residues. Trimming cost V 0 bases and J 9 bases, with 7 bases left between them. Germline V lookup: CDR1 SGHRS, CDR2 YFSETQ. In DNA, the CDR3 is TGCGCCAGCAGCTTGGGGGTGTCTGAGCAGTTCTTC. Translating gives CASSLGVSEQFF.

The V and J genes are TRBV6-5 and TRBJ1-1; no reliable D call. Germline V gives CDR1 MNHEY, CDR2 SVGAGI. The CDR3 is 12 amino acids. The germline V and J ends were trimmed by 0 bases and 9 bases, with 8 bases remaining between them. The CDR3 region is CASSYSRGKAFF. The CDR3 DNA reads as TGTGCCAGCAGTTACTCCCGGGGAAAAGCTTTCTTT.